Each of the 20 T cell receptor beta chains below was sequenced from the same sample in a study of blood T cell repertoires in COVID-19. Method: immunoSEQ multiplex PCR; TCRdb's copy keeps in-frame clones and lacks some. The sample shows over 150,000 clones, 85% of them seen only once. The sequenced sample was peripheral blood. Receptor source: a woman aged 55-69 years with COVID-19, enrolled during active disease.

This chain connects TRBV2 to TRBJ2-2, with 12 nucleotides matching TRBD1. The CDR3 extends over 15 amino acids. J was trimmed by 5 bases and V by 6 bases; bases with no gene match: 4. From germline, CDR1 is SNHLY and CDR2 FYNNEI. The CDR3 loop reads CASSRDRGPTGELFF. The CDR3 DNA is TGTGCCAGCAGCCGGGACAGGGGGCCAACCGGGGAGCTGTTTTTT.

V and J are TRBV7-8 and TRBJ2-3, with TRBD2 matching over 9 bases. The germline gives CDR1 SGHVS, CDR2 FQNEAQ. The CDR3 is 16 amino acids. After removal of 0 bases from V and 5 bases from J, the junction contained 6 bases not matched to a gene. The DNA for the CDR3 is TGTGCCAGCAGCTTAGCGCGGGCGGGAGGGGGAGATACGCAGTATTTT. As protein: CASSLARAGGGDTQYF.

This rearrangement joins TRBV29-1 to TRBJ1-6, with no clear D. Trimming took 7 bases from V and 7 from J, leaving 17 bases between them. Germline V gives CDR1 SQVTM, CDR2 ANQGSEA. The CDR3 runs 14 residues. The CDR3 DNA follows: TGCAGCGCTTCTGAGGAAGGAGGGAATTCACCCCTCCACTTT. It codes for CSASEEGGNSPLHF.

Of note for this clone: Other DNA sequences in this sample translate to the same CDR3. The V gene is TRBV9, the J gene TRBJ1-1; D is undetermined. V lost 2 bases and J lost 0, with 5 bases in between. The germline gives CDR1 SGDLS, CDR2 YYNGEE. CDR3 length: 13 amino acids. The CDR3 nucleotides are TGTGCCAGCAGCGTTGCAGTGAACACTGAAGCTTTCTTT. Its translation: CASSVAVNTEAFF.

The genes are TRBV5-4 and TRBJ1-2; 7 bases align to TRBD1. The CDR3 consists of 16 residues. V shed 7 bases, J shed 7 bases, and the junction held 19 bases outside the gene matches. The germline CDR1 and CDR2 sequences are SGHNT and YYREEE (reference sequence). The CDR3 is CASVRDSGNILRGYTF. DNA of the CDR3: TGTGCCAGCGTCCGGGACAGCGGCAATATTTTGCGTGGCTACACCTTC.

The chain uses TRBV6-5 and TRBJ1-6; D uncertain. This CDR3 spans 13 amino acids. With 6 bases removed from V and 7 bases from J, the gap between germline ends came to 10 bases. Per the germline V gene, CDR1 is MNHEY and CDR2 is SVGAGI. The DNA for the CDR3 is TGTGCCAGCAGGGAGGGATTCAATTCACCCCTCCACTTT. This gives the protein CASREGFNSPLHF.

V and J are TRBV11-3 and TRBJ2-1, with 7 bases that match TRBD2. V dropped 5 bases and J dropped 5; count of bases not matched to a gene: 3. The CDR3 length is 13 residues. Germline loops: CDR1 SGHNT, CDR2 YENEEA. The CDR3 DNA follows: TGTGCCAGCAGCGGGCGGGGGAACAATGAGCAGTTCTTC. It codes for CASSGRGNNEQFF. Full variable domain (missing parts from reference TRBV11-3 and TRBJ2-1): EAGVVQSPRYKIIEKKQPVAFWCNPISGHNTLYWYLQNLGQGPELLIRYENEEAVDDSQLPKDRFSAERLKGVDSTLKIQPAELGDSAVYLCASSGRGNNEQFFGPGTRLTVL.

Only a few counts were recorded for this clone. This chain connects TRBV7-9 to TRBJ2-1, with TRBD1 matching over 9 bases. This CDR3 has 14 amino acids. Trimming removed 5 bases from V and 6 bases from J; junction bases left unmatched: 5. From germline, CDR1 is SEHNR and CDR2 FQNEAQ (reference sequence). In DNA form, the CDR3 reads TGTGCCAGCAGCGACAGGGGGATTTCCAATGAGCAGTTCTTC. Translation: CASSDRGISNEQFF.

This chain uses TRBV19 with TRBJ2-7, with D tentatively TRBD2 (6 bases). Trimming left V 7 bases short and J 3 bases short, with 13 bases between. Germline-derived CDR1 and CDR2 are LNHDA and SQIVND (reference sequence). The CDR3 contains 13 residues. The CDR3: CASTRGRFYEQYF. As DNA, the CDR3 is TGTGCCAGTACCCGGGGGAGATTCTACGAGCAGTACTTC.

This chain links TRBV15 with TRBJ1-1; D is undetermined. The germline V and J ends were trimmed by 1 base and 4 bases, with 7 bases remaining between them. From germline, CDR1 is LNHNV and CDR2 YYDKDF (reference sequence). The CDR3 is 13 residues long. The CDR3 sequence is CATSRGGFTEAFF. The DNA for the CDR3 is TGTGCCACCAGCAGAGGAGGGTTCACTGAAGCTTTCTTT.

The chain carries TRBV5-8 and TRBJ2-5, with 11 nucleotides matching TRBD2. The germline V gene encodes CDR1 SGHTS and CDR2 YDEGEE. V dropped 0 bases and J dropped 2; count of bases not matched to a gene: 0. This CDR3 region has 15 residues. This CDR3 is CASSLVAGGQETQYF. Here the CDR3 DNA reads TGTGCCAGCAGCTTGGTAGCGGGGGGGCAAGAGACCCAGTACTTC.

In DNA form, the CDR3 reads TGTGCCATCAGTGAGTCAGTCGGACAGGGAAACACCGGGGAGCTGTTTTTT. Protein: CAISESVGQGNTGELFF. This chain uses TRBV10-3 with TRBJ2-2; 8 positions agree with TRBD1. The CDR3 consists of 17 residues. The trim removed 0 bases at V and 2 bases at J, leaving 5 bases unmatched. Germline CDR1 is ENHRY and CDR2 is SYGVKD.

This clone was seen once. The V gene is TRBV12-3 or TRBV12-4, the J gene TRBJ2-1, with a possible D match to TRBD2 (6 bases). V was trimmed by 2 bases and J by 7 bases, leaving 9 bases between them. The CDR3 is made up of 13 amino acids. The chain's CDR3 is CASSLRLANEQFF. CDR3 DNA sequence: TGTGCCAGCAGTTTAAGGCTAGCGAATGAGCAGTTCTTC.

This rearrangement joins TRBV19 to TRBJ1-2; the D gene is possibly TRBD1 (5 bases). Trimming took off 4 bases at V and 7 bases at J, with 13 bases between the two ends. Germline values: CDR1 LNHDA, CDR2 SQIVND (reference sequence). The CDR3 has 13 amino acids. The CDR3 is CASSTGGVLGYTF. In DNA, the CDR3 is TGTGCCAGTAGTACAGGAGGGGTTCTTGGCTACACCTTC.

This chain joins TRBV3-1 (or the pseudogene TRBV3-2) and TRBJ2-7; no reliable D call. Germline CDR1 and CDR2: LGHDT and YNNKEL (reference sequence). Trimming removed 3 bases at V and 4 bases at J, with 13 bases between. The CDR3 spans 14 residues. CDR3 loop: CASSHLYLCYEQYV. Here the CDR3 DNA reads TGTGCCAGCAGCCATTTGTATCTGTGTTACGAGCAGTACGTC.

The chain is built from TRBV9 and TRBJ2-7, with TRBD2 as a possible D gene (5 bases). The germline CDR1 and CDR2 sequences are SGDLS and YYNGEE. Trimming cost V 0 bases and J 0 bases, with 10 bases left between them. The CDR3 extends over 15 amino acids. In nucleotides, the CDR3 is TGTGCCAGCAGCGTAGCAGCGGTCGCCTCCTACGAGCAGTACTTC. Amino acid sequence: CASSVAAVASYEQYF. Filled out from reference TRBV9 and TRBJ2-7, the complete variable domain reads DSGVTQTPKHLITATGQRVTLRCSPRSGDLSVYWYQQSLDQGLQFLIQYYNGEERAKGNILERFSAQQFPDLHSELNLSSLELGDSALYFCASSVAAVASYEQYFGPGTRLTVT.

This clone was detected only once. The chain joins TRBV6-5 to TRBJ1-6; maybe TRBD1 (5 bases). The CDR3 runs 14 residues. Germline CDR1 is MNHEY and CDR2 is SVGAGI. Trimming cost V 7 bases and J 5 bases, with 12 bases left between them. For the CDR3, the DNA is TGTGCCAGCACAGGGCGACCGAATAATTCACCCCTCCACTTT. Protein product: CASTGRPNNSPLHF.

J is TRBJ2-4 and V is TRBV6-1; D is perhaps TRBD2 (5 bases). The germline V and J ends were trimmed by 1 base and 7 bases, with 8 bases remaining between them. This CDR3 has 13 residues. Germline-derived CDR1 and CDR2 are MNHNS and SASEGT. The DNA of the CDR3 is TGTGCCAGCAGTGAAGGTCGCGGGAACATTCAGTACTTC. Protein: CASSEGRGNIQYF.

This clone was seen a handful of times. This rearrangement joins TRBV15 to TRBJ2-7; TRBD1 aligns across 8 bases. Germline V lookup: CDR1 LNHNV, CDR2 YYDKDF (reference sequence). This CDR3 spans 18 amino acids. The V segment lost 0 bases and the J segment 2 bases; nucleotides outside the gene matches: 12. The DNA for the CDR3 is TGTGCCACCAGCAGAGATACCTTTCTGGGGACAGGAACCTACGAGCAGTACTTC. This encodes CATSRDTFLGTGTYEQYF.

The chain has TRBV3-1 (or the pseudogene TRBV3-2) and TRBJ1-1, with D possibly TRBD1 on 6 matching bases. Germline assignment: CDR1 LGHDT and CDR2 YNNKEL (reference sequence). This CDR3 spans 17 amino acids. V dropped 4 bases and J dropped 3 bases, with 21 bases sitting between them. For the CDR3, the DNA is TGTGCCAGCAGCCCATCTGCTGGGGGCTACATTGACACTGAAGCTTTCTTT. Translation: CASSPSAGGYIDTEAFF.